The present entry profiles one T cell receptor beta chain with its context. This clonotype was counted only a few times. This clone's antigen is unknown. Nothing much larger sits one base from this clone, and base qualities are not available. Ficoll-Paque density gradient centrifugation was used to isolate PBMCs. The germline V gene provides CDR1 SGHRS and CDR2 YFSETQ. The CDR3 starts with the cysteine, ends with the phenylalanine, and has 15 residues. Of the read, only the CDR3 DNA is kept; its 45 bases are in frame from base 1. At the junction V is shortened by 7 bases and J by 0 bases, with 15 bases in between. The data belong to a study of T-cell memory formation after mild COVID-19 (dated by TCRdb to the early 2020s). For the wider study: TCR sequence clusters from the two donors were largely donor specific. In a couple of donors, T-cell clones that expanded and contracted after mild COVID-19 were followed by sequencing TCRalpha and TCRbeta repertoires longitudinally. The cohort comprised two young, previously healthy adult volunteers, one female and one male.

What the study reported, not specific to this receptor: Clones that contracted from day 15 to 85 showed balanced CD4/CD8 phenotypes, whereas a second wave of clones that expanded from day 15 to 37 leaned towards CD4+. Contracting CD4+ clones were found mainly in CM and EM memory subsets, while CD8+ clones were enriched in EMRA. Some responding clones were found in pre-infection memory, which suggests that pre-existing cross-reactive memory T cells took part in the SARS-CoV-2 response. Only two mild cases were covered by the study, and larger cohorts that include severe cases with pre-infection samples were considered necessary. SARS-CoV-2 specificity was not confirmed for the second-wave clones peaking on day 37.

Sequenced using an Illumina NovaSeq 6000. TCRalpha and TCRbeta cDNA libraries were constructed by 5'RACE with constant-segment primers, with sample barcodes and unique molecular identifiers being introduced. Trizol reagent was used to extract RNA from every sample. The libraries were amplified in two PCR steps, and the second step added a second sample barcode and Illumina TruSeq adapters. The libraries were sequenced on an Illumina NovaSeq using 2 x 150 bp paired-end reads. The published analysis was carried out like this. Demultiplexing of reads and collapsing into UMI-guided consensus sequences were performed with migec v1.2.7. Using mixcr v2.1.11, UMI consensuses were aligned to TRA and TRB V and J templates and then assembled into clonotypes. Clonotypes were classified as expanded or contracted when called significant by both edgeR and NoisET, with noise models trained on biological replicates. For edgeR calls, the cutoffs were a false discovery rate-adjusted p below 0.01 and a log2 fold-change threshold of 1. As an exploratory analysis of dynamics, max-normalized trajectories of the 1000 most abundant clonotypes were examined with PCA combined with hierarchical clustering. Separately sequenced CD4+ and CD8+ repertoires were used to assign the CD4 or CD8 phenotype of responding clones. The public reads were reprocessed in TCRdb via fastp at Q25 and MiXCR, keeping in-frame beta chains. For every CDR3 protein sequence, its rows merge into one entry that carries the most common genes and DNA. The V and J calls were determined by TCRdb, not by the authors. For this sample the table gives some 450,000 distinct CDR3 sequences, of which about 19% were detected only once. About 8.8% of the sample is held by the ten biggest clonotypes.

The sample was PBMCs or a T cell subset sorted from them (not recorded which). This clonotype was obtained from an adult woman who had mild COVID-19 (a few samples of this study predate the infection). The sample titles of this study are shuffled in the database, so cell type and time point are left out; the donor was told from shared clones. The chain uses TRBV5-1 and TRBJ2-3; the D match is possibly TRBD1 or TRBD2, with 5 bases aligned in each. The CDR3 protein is CASGTGTTSTDTQYF. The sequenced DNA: TGCGCCAGCGGAACCGGGACCACTAGCACAGATACGCAGTATTTT.